This entry describes one TCR beta chain. Its target is not known. This sample is drawn from a study of T cell responses to AZD1222 COVID-19 vaccine. Study-wide results and caveats: Only a handful of people who got AZD1222 tested seropositive at baseline. Repertoires were obtained solely post-peak T cell response.

The table came from immunoSEQ multiplex PCR; TCRdb's copy has only in-frame clones and leaves some out. Counted here are roughly 67,000 clones, 80% occurring once; the ten biggest clones make up roughly an eighth. The CDR3 contains 16 residues. Germline assignment: CDR1 MNHNY and CDR2 SVGAGI (reference sequence). J gave up 3 bases and V 5 bases, and 12 bases lay outside the gene matches. V and J are TRBV6-6 and TRBJ2-7; 8 bases are a match to TRBD2. The source was peripheral blood, collected on day 0 of AZD1222 vaccination. The source is an adult in good health. The CDR3, as DNA: TGTGCCAGCAGTCTCTCTGGGGCGGGGGGAAACTACGAGCAGTACTTC. Translating it yields CASSLSGAGGNYEQYF.